The T cell receptor beta chain described here comes from a study of long-term antiretroviral therapy in people with HIV. Broader study findings: Collection spanned 2004 to 2017; ART regimens may be less effective than current ones. Relative to transplant donor controls, diversity remained lower despite increasing after ART.

At survey level, the immunoSEQ assay was run in its v3.0 version. Produced via immunoSEQ multiplex PCR; TCRdb's table is partial and in-frame only. The data contain around 15,000 clones, over 75% of them singletons. A remark on this clone: Its specificity is not known.

V gave up 0 bases and J gave up 1 base; unmatched junction bases: 4. The CDR3 contains 17 residues. Germline V lookup: CDR1 SGHNT, CDR2 YYREEE (reference sequence). This clonotype was obtained from a man aged 50 to 59 with HIV. The chain employs TRBV5-4 and TRBJ2-1, with 10 bases matching TRBD2. Specimen: unsorted PBMCs, collected 0.7 years before starting antiretroviral therapy. The CDR3 DNA follows: TGTGCCAGCAGCTTGGGGTCTAGCGGGAGTTCCTACAATGAGCAGTTCTTC. Translation: CASSLGSSGSSYNEQFF.